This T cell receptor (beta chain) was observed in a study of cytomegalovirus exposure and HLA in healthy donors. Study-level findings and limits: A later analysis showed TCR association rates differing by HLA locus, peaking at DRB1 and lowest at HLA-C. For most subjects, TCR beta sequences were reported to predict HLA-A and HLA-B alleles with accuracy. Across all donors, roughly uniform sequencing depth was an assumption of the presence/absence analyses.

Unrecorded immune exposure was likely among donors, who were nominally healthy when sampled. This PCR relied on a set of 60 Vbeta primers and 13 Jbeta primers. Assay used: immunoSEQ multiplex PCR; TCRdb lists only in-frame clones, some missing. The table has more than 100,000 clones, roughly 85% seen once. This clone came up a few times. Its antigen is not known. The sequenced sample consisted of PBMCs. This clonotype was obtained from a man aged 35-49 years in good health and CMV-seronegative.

DNA of the CDR3: TGTGCCAGCAGTTTATATGAGGGACTCTACGAGCAGTACTTC. Protein product: CASSLYEGLYEQYF. V and J are TRBV28 and TRBJ2-7; D might be TRBD2 (6 bases). The V and J ends lost 1 base and 3 bases respectively, with 10 bases between them. Germline CDR1 and CDR2: MDHEN and SYDVKM. The CDR3 totals 14 residues.